This record looks at one T cell receptor beta chain sequence and its context. This sample stems from a study of blood T cell repertoires in COVID-19. Per the study methods: Reference gene primers were amplified, and this amplification served to estimate nucleated cell counts. Assay used: immunoSEQ multiplex PCR; TCRdb lists only in-frame clones, some missing. The DNA gave D and trimming, while V, J and clone size come from that table. The profile shows about 240,000 clones, approximately 85% of them singletons. The CDR3 extends over 13 amino acids. Deletions cut 7 bases from V and 1 base from J, with 10 bases between.

This sequence joins TRBV12-3 or TRBV12-4 and TRBJ1-1; the D is unclear. Sequenced sample: peripheral blood. The TCR sequence derives from a woman in her 70s with acute or convalescent COVID-19. CDR3 protein: CASNIGGNTEAFF. CDR3 nucleotide sequence: TGTGCCAGCAACATTGGCGGGAACACTGAAGCTTTCTTT.